This T cell receptor beta chain was obtained from a study of OX40 agonist ivuxolimab in advanced cancers. About the study: Partial responses were seen in three patients, one with hepatocellular carcinoma and two with cutaneous melanoma. Study results and limitations: The average count of expanded clones was higher among CD8+ T cells than among CD4+.

Worth noting for this clone: Its antigen is unknown.

Profiled with immunoSEQ multiplex PCR; TCRdb holds only in-frame clones, not every one. This sample has about 34,000 clones; 92% occur once, and the top ten carry less than 5%. This receptor was identified in an adult with an advanced solid tumor such as melanoma, head and neck, liver or kidney cancer. Sequences were derived from CD4+ or CD8+ T cells sorted from blood, sampled in a trial of the OX40 agonist ivuxolimab.

The CDR3 DNA sequence: TGTGCCACCGGACTAGCAGGAGCACAAGAGACCCAGTACTTC. This encodes CATGLAGAQETQYF. This chain connects TRBV10-3 to TRBJ2-5, with 8 bases matching TRBD2. V dropped 10 bases and J dropped 2; count of bases not matched to a gene: 9. The CDR3 spans 14 residues. From germline, CDR1 is ENHRY and CDR2 SYGVKD.